Listed below are T cell receptor beta chains from one sample, sequenced in a study of CD8+ T cells in alopecia areata. Sequencing used immunoSEQ multiplex PCR; TCRdb keeps in-frame clones, though not all of them. The sample holds fewer than 20,000 clones, about 63% seen once. Sequencing was done on a sample of skin. The origin of the receptors is a human donor with alopecia areata. CDR3s include the opening cysteine and the closing phenylalanine or tryptophan. Each record gives: D gene, clone size, J gene, V gene, CDR3 protein, CDR3 DNA. A D gene is named only where the DNA matches it firmly. Expanded clones are given a class, and other clones once, few, many or no size at all.

d_gene: TRBD1
abundance: NA
j_gene: TRBJ1-2
v_gene: TRBV14
CDR3aa: CASSPGQNGYTF
CDR3nt: TGTGCCAGCAGCCCGGGACAGAATGGCTACACCTTC

d_gene: TRBD1
abundance: NA
j_gene: TRBJ2-6
v_gene: TRBV29-1
CDR3aa: CSVLDSGTGATGANVLTF
CDR3nt: TGCAGCGTTCTAGACTCCGGGACAGGGGCCACTGGGGCCAACGTCCTGACTTTC

d_gene: NA
abundance: once
j_gene: TRBJ2-3
v_gene: TRBV19
CDR3aa: CASSPPPTQYF
CDR3nt: TGTGCCAGTAGCCCGCCCCCCACGCAGTATTTT

d_gene: NA
abundance: NA
j_gene: TRBJ1-2
v_gene: TRBV9
CDR3aa: CASSVDSAEGYTF
CDR3nt: TGTGCCAGCAGCGTAGATAGTGCAGAAGGCTACACCTTC

d_gene: NA
abundance: NA
j_gene: TRBJ2-7
v_gene: TRBV7-9
CDR3aa: CASSPRSSGGAYEQYF
CDR3nt: TGTGCCAGCAGCCCTCGCTCGTCCGGAGGGGCCTACGAGCAGTACTTC

d_gene: NA
abundance: NA
j_gene: TRBJ2-1
v_gene: TRBV5-6
CDR3aa: CASSFGVGRSYNEQFF
CDR3nt: TGTGCCAGCAGCTTTGGGGTGGGTAGGTCCTACAATGAGCAGTTCTTC

d_gene: NA
abundance: once
j_gene: TRBJ2-1
v_gene: TRBV28
CDR3aa: CASRAYSYNEQFF
CDR3nt: TGTGCCAGCCGGGCCTACTCCTACAATGAGCAGTTCTTC

d_gene: NA
abundance: NA
j_gene: TRBJ2-1
v_gene: TRBV29-1
CDR3aa: CSVSFSSGSYNEQFF
CDR3nt: TGCAGCGTCTCATTTAGCAGTGGATCCTACAATGAGCAGTTCTTC

d_gene: TRBD2
abundance: NA
j_gene: TRBJ2-2
v_gene: TRBV6-1
CDR3aa: CASSERLLAGAGGTGELFF
CDR3nt: TGTGCCAGCAGTGAACGTTTGCTAGCGGGAGCTGGGGGGACCGGGGAGCTGTTTTTT

d_gene: TRBD2
abundance: NA
j_gene: TRBJ2-5
v_gene: TRBV7-9
CDR3aa: CASSEWTSEVAAQYF
CDR3nt: TGTGCCAGCTCCGAGTGGACTAGCGAGGTGGCGGCCCAGTACTTC

d_gene: TRBD1
abundance: NA
j_gene: TRBJ2-5
v_gene: TRBV7-3
CDR3aa: CASRDSQETQYF
CDR3nt: TGTGCCAGCCGGGACAGCCAAGAGACCCAGTACTTC

d_gene: TRBD1
abundance: NA
j_gene: TRBJ2-4
v_gene: TRBV7-9
CDR3aa: CASSLTGDYSIQYF
CDR3nt: TGTGCCAGCAGCCTGACAGGGGATTATAGCATTCAGTACTTC

d_gene: NA
abundance: NA
j_gene: TRBJ2-7
v_gene: TRBV15
CDR3aa: CATSRDPQGYEQYF
CDR3nt: TGTGCCACCAGCAGAGATCCGCAGGGCTACGAGCAGTACTTC

d_gene: NA
abundance: NA
j_gene: TRBJ2-1
v_gene: TRBV7-6
CDR3aa: CASSPSLRSEQFF
CDR3nt: TGTGCCAGCAGCCCGAGTCTAAGGAGTGAGCAGTTCTTC

d_gene: TRBD1
abundance: NA
j_gene: TRBJ2-7
v_gene: TRBV30
CDR3aa: CAWSATGALEQYF
CDR3nt: TGTGCCTGGAGCGCCACAGGGGCTTTGGAGCAGTACTTC

d_gene: NA
abundance: NA
j_gene: TRBJ1-4
v_gene: TRBV14
CDR3aa: CASSHQGWGRDEKLFF
CDR3nt: TGTGCCAGCAGCCACCAGGGTTGGGGGCGCGATGAAAAACTGTTTTTT

d_gene: NA
abundance: few
j_gene: TRBJ2-2
v_gene: TRBV5-1
CDR3aa: CASSHSGAHNTGELFF
CDR3nt: TGCGCCAGCAGCCACTCAGGGGCTCATAACACCGGGGAGCTGTTTTTT

d_gene: TRBD2
abundance: NA
j_gene: TRBJ2-7
v_gene: TRBV19
CDR3aa: CASRPGTSGTYEQYF
CDR3nt: TGTGCCAGTAGACCGGGGACTAGCGGGACCTACGAGCAGTACTTC

d_gene: NA
abundance: NA
j_gene: TRBJ1-1
v_gene: TRBV5-4
CDR3aa: CASSTIGQLNTEAFF
CDR3nt: TGTGCCAGCAGTACCATAGGACAGCTGAACACTGAAGCTTTCTTT

d_gene: TRBD2
abundance: NA
j_gene: TRBJ2-1
v_gene: TRBV10-3
CDR3aa: CAIPGTSNEQFF
CDR3nt: TGTGCCATCCCCGGGACTAGTAACGAGCAGTTCTTC

d_gene: TRBD2
abundance: NA
j_gene: TRBJ2-7
v_gene: TRBV28
CDR3aa: CASSTKSGRGRREQYF
CDR3nt: TGTGCCAGCAGTACCAAGAGCGGGAGGGGTAGACGCGAGCAGTACTTC

d_gene: TRBD2
abundance: large
j_gene: TRBJ2-7
v_gene: TRBV18
CDR3aa: CASSPTSDASYEQYF
CDR3nt: TGTGCCAGCTCTCCCACTAGCGACGCATCCTACGAGCAGTACTTC

d_gene: NA
abundance: NA
j_gene: TRBJ1-1
v_gene: TRBV28
CDR3aa: CASDRQLNTEAFF
CDR3nt: TGTGCCAGCGATCGACAGTTGAACACTGAAGCTTTCTTT

d_gene: NA
abundance: NA
j_gene: TRBJ2-1
v_gene: TRBV5-1
CDR3aa: CASSHTARSSYNEQFF
CDR3nt: TGCGCCAGCAGCCACACGGCGCGGAGCTCCTACAATGAGCAGTTCTTC

d_gene: NA
abundance: NA
j_gene: TRBJ2-1
v_gene: TRBV28
CDR3aa: CASYPQVGREQFF
CDR3nt: TGTGCCAGCTACCCCCAGGTGGGCAGGGAGCAGTTCTTC

d_gene: NA
abundance: NA
j_gene: TRBJ2-4
v_gene: TRBV21-1
CDR3aa: CASRCLVATARKNIQYF
CDR3nt: TGTGCCAGCAGATGCCTTGTAGCTACAGCAAGAAAAAACATTCAGTACTTC

d_gene: TRBD2
abundance: once
j_gene: TRBJ2-7
v_gene: TRBV27
CDR3aa: CASSSPLAGGYEQYF
CDR3nt: TGTGCCAGCAGTTCACCACTAGCGGGAGGTTACGAGCAGTACTTC

d_gene: NA
abundance: NA
j_gene: TRBJ2-2
v_gene: TRBV11-2
CDR3aa: CASSLSHSAGELFF
CDR3nt: TGTGCCAGCAGCTTATCCCACAGCGCCGGGGAGCTGTTTTTT

d_gene: TRBD1
abundance: few
j_gene: TRBJ1-1
v_gene: TRBV6-1
CDR3aa: CASSDPGTGRTEAFF
CDR3nt: TGTGCCAGCAGTGACCCCGGGACAGGGCGGACTGAAGCTTTCTTT

d_gene: TRBD2
abundance: NA
j_gene: TRBJ2-1
v_gene: TRBV2
CDR3aa: CASSGPGLAPVNEQFF
CDR3nt: TGTGCCAGCAGTGGGCCGGGACTAGCGCCTGTAAATGAGCAGTTCTTC